This TCR beta chain was profiled in a study of blood T cell repertoires in COVID-19 (dated by TCRdb to 2019 to 2021). Describing the broader study: The collaborator samples originated in the United States, Italy and Spain and spanned the acute and convalescent phases of COVID-19. Samples came from the ongoing ImmuneRACE study (first 160 participants) plus 1,254 subjects from 6 global collaborators. The prospective study material was composed of cDNA or gDNA derived from T cells, B-cell-depleted T cells, or PBMCs. A freely available public database, intended as a resource for researchers studying the immune response to SARS-CoV-2, is where the repertoires were released. Where available, HLA class I and class II types were taken from metadata supplied by the sample provider and were not determined by assay-based typing. Deeply sampled blood TCRbeta repertoires from subjects exposed to, actively infected with, or recovered from COVID-19 were included in the dataset. The sample metadata nearly always contained a de-identified subject ID, COVID-19 status, age in years and sex. General findings and caveats noted by the study authors: The quantity of clinical and demographic metadata differed by source and by participant and was supplied without curation.

CDR1 SGHRS and CDR2 YFSETQ are derived from the germline V gene. The CDR3 sequence holds 14 residues, the cysteine and phenylalanine included. Only the CDR3 portion is preserved as DNA: 42 bases, with reading frame beginning at the first base. V loses 3 bases at its end and J loses 7 bases; junction bases beyond the gene matches: 8. In the prospective study, participants were about 18 to 95 years old, resided in under 30 geographic areas of the United States, and were enrolled through a virtual design. In the prospective study, participants were assigned to cohorts based on the clinical history participants reported in a screening survey and a study questionnaire. Recovered participants in ImmuneRACE Cohort 3 were defined as having two consecutive negative NP/OP PCR tests, clearance from a healthcare professional, or resolution of symptoms. In the prospective study, whole blood, serum and a nasopharyngeal or oropharyngeal swab were collected from each participant by mobile phlebotomists. Prospective study participants could optionally give additional blood draws and questionnaires over an approximately 2-month period. Before DNA extraction, prospective study blood samples were shipped either frozen or at room temperature.

TCRbeta CDR3 regions were amplified from genomic DNA using the immunoSEQ Assay, a bias-controlled multiplex PCR. In the original analysis: The number of nucleated cells in each sample was estimated by amplification of reference gene primers within the assay. To quantify the absolute abundance of each unique TCRbeta CDR3 rearrangement, sequence reads were collapsed and filtered. Productive Simpson clonality was computed per sample as the square root of Simpson's diversity index over productive rearrangements. TCRdb holds this immuneACCESS table with in-frame rearrangements only. Some clones are missing; in checked studies, unresolved V genes explain under half, and the rest has no known cause. Clone size and V and J calls were adopted from that table, with D and trimming inferred from the DNA. The sample table shows around 480,000 clones, and around 87% are seen once. The top ten clones comprise 0.7% of the sample.

This clone was seen only once. Its binding antigen is unknown. No clone much larger than this one lies a single base away; base qualities are absent. The chain is made from TRBV5-1 and TRBJ2-7, with TRBD1 matching 9 junction bases. This sequence was found in a woman under 30 who had recovered from COVID-19. Sequenced material: PBMCs or T cells enriched from blood (not recorded which). The CDR3 region: CASSWDRETWEQYF. The bases are TGCGCCAGCAGCTGGGACAGGGAGACATGGGAGCAGTACTTC.